The 13 T cell receptor beta chains below were found in one sample sequenced in a study of cytomegalovirus exposure and HLA in healthy donors. The PCR employed 60 Vbeta primers together with 13 Jbeta primers. The method was immunoSEQ multiplex PCR; TCRdb's version includes in-frame clones alone and lacks a portion of them. The data show about 140,000 clones, around two thirds seen once. Specimen: PBMCs. These receptors came from a male donor in good health and CMV-seronegative.

This chain joins TRBV4-3 and TRBJ1-1; D call uncertain. There are 14 residues in the CDR3. Germline V CDR1 and CDR2: LGHNA, YSLEER. V gave up 0 bases and J gave up 10 bases, with 15 bases separating them. CDR3 DNA sequence: TGCGCCAGCAGCCAAGATCGTTCTAGAGACGCAGCTTTCTTT. Its protein is CASSQDRSRDAAFF.

This chain links TRBV7-9 with TRBJ2-3, with TRBD2 as a possible D gene (6 bases). In germline, CDR1 is SEHNR, CDR2 FQNEAQ (reference sequence). Between the trimmed V and J ends, which lost 3 bases and 4 bases, there was a span of 20 bases. The CDR3 runs to 17 residues. The DNA of the CDR3 is TGTGCCAGCAGCTTCCCCTGGGGGGTGGTCGGCCCAGATACGCAGTATTTT. Its translation is CASSFPWGVVGPDTQYF.

This clone was counted only a few times. The rearrangement joins TRBV11-2 to TRBJ1-2; possible D gene TRBD1, 5 bases. The CDR3 runs to 15 residues. Deletions cut 1 base from V and 2 bases from J, with 11 bases between. In germline, CDR1 is SGHAT, CDR2 FQNNGV. The CDR3 protein is CASSLVAGDNYGYTF. CDR3 nucleotide sequence: TGTGCCAGCAGCTTAGTTGCGGGGGACAACTATGGCTACACCTTC.

This clone showed up just a few times. The gene calls are TRBV19 and TRBJ1-4, with a tentative D call TRBD1 (5 bases). Germline V gene sequence: CDR1 LNHDA, CDR2 SQIVND (reference sequence). With 5 bases removed from V and 2 bases from J, the gap between germline ends came to 9 bases. The CDR3 extends over 14 amino acids. The CDR3 nucleotides read TGTGCCAGTAGTGGGGCAGGGACTAATGAAAAACTGTTTTTT. Translating gives CASSGAGTNEKLFF.

This clone was seen many times. The V and J genes are TRBV5-1 and TRBJ1-6; D is ambiguous. This CDR3 region has 15 residues. CDR1 is SGHRS, CDR2 YFSETQ, per germline. V lost 4 bases and J lost 7, with 15 bases in between. CDR3 in amino acids: CASSPDLAKNSPLHF. In DNA, the CDR3 is TGCGCCAGCAGCCCGGACCTAGCCAAGAATTCACCCCTCCACTTT.

The chain carries TRBV7-3 and TRBJ2-3; 13 positions agree with TRBD2. The CDR3 is made up of 19 amino acids. Per the germline V gene, CDR1 is SGHTA and CDR2 is FQGTGA. V trimming: 1 base; J trimming: 0 bases; junction bases outside the gene matches: 7. The DNA of the CDR3 is TGTGCCAGCAGCTTAAGGGGCGGGGGACTAGCGGGGAGCACAGATACGCAGTATTTT. This gives the protein CASSLRGGGLAGSTDTQYF.

V usage is TRBV19 and J usage is TRBJ2-1; the D gene is possibly TRBD2 (6 bases). The germline gives CDR1 LNHDA, CDR2 SQIVND (reference sequence). The V gene lost 6 bases and the J gene lost 0 bases, with 12 bases spanning the gap. The CDR3 sequence is 15 residues long. The CDR3 DNA reads TGTGCCAGTAGAAGGACTACCAGCTCCTACAATGAGCAGTTCTTC. It encodes CASRRTTSSYNEQFF.

As to this clone: One end of the junction is discordant with germline, which a read error may explain. The rearrangement uses TRBV7-9 and TRBJ2-7; D remains ambiguous. CDR3 size: 15 residues. CDR1 is SEHNR and CDR2 is FQNEAQ in the germline V gene (reference sequence). CDR3 protein: CVSSPGLGHPDEQYF. The CDR3 DNA is TGTGTCAGCAGCCCAGGCTTGGGCCATCCAGACGAGCAGTACTTC.

This sequence joins TRBV14 and TRBJ1-2; the D gene is possibly TRBD1 (5 bases). This CDR3 has 15 amino acids. The V and J ends lost 1 base and 4 bases respectively, with 13 bases between them. Germline values: CDR1 SGHDN, CDR2 FVKESK. As DNA, the CDR3 is TGTGCCAGCAGCCAAGGTCGGGGGAGCCCCTATGGCTACACCTTC. This translates into CASSQGRGSPYGYTF.

This sequence joins TRBV19 and TRBJ2-5, with D possibly being TRBD1 (5 bases). The V gene's germline CDR1 is LNHDA and CDR2 SQIVND (reference sequence). V was shortened by 5 bases and J by 1 base, with 14 bases between the two germline ends. The CDR3 is 15 residues long. The CDR3 coding sequence is TGTGCCAGTAGTGCCAGACAGACCTTCCAAGAGACCCAGTACTTC. Encoded protein: CASSARQTFQETQYF.

The sample holds one count of this clone. V is TRBV6-1 and J is TRBJ2-7; 7 bases agree with TRBD2. Trimming removed 6 bases from V and 5 bases from J; junction bases left unmatched: 7. The CDR3 consists of 13 residues. Germline V gene lookup returns CDR1 MNHNS and CDR2 SASEGT. The CDR3 DNA is TGTGCCAGCAGGGCCAGCGGGGAGGACGAGCAGTACTTC. Translated, it gives CASRASGEDEQYF.

The gene calls are TRBV30 and TRBJ1-2, with TRBD1 as a possible D gene (5 bases). Germline assignment: CDR1 GTSNPN and CDR2 SVGIG (reference sequence). V was clipped by 5 bases and J by 2 bases, with 12 bases between them. The CDR3 spans 13 residues. The CDR3 DNA follows: TGTGCCTGGCGGGAGGGGAACAACTATGGCTACACCTTC. Translating gives CAWREGNNYGYTF.

The chain recombines TRBV23-1 with TRBJ2-7, with a possible D match to TRBD1 (6 bases). Being an ORF, TRBV23-1 has a function that is uncertain. Between the trimmed V and J ends, which lost 11 bases and 3 bases, there was a span of 17 bases. The CDR3 runs to 13 residues. CDR3 protein: CAGLGQYLYEQYF. CDR3 DNA sequence: TGCGCCGGGCTGGGACAATACCTCTACGAGCAGTACTTC.